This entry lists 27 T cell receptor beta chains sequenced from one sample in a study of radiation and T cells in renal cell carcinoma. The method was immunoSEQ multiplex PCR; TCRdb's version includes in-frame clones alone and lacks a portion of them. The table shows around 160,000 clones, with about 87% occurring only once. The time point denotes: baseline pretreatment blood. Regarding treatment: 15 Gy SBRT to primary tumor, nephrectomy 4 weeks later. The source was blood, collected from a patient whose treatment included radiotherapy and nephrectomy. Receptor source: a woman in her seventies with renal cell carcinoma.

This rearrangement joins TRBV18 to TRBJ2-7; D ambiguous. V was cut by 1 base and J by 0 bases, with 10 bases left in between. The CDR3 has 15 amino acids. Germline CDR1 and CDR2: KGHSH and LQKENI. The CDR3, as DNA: TGTGCCAGCTCACCACAACCGGGTCTCTCCTACGAGCAGTACTTC. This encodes CASSPQPGLSYEQYF.

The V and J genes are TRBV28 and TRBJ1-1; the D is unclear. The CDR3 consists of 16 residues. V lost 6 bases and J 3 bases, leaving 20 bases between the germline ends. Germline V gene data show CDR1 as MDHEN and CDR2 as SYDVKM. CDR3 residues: CASSPLGGPADTEAFF. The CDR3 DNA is TGTGCCAGCAGCCCTCTGGGCGGCCCGGCGGACACTGAAGCTTTCTTT.

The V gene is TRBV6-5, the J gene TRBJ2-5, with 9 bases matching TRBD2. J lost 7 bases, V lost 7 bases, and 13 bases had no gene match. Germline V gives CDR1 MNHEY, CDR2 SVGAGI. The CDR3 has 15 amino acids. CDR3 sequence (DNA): TGTGCCAGCACTGGCGGTTCACTAGCGGGCGGGACCCAGTACTTC. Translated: CASTGGSLAGGTQYF.

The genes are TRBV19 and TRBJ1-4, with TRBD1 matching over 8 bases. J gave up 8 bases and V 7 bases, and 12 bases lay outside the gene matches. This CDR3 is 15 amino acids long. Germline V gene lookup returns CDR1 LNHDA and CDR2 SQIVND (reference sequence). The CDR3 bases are TGTGCCAGTACCCCCCCAGGGGGCGCAGGAGAAAAACTGTTTTTT. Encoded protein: CASTPPGGAGEKLFF. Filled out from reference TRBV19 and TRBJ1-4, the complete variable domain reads DGGITQSPKYLFRKEGQNVTLSCEQNLNHDAMYWYRQDPGQGLRLIYYSQIVNDFQKGDIAEGYSVSREKKESFPLTVTSAQKNPTAFYLCASTPPGGAGEKLFFGSGTQLSVL.

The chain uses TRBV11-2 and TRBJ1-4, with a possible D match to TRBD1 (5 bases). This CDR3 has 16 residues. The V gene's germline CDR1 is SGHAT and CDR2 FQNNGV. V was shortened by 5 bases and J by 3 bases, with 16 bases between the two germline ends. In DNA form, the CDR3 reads TGTGCCAGCAGCCCGCGTTGGGGGTTGTCTAATGAAAAACTGTTTTTT. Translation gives CASSPRWGLSNEKLFF.

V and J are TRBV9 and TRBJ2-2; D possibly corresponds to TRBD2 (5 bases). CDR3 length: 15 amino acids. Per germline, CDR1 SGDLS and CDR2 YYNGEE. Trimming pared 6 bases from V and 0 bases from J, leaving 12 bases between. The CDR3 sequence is CASTAGLPNTGELFF. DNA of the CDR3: TGTGCCAGCACGGCGGGCCTACCGAACACCGGGGAGCTGTTTTTT.

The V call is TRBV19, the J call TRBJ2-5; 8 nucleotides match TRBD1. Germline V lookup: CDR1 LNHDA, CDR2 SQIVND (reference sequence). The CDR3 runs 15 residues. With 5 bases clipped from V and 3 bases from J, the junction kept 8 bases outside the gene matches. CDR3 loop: CASSPDRVNEETQYF. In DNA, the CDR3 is TGTGCCAGTAGTCCGGACAGGGTTAACGAAGAGACCCAGTACTTC.

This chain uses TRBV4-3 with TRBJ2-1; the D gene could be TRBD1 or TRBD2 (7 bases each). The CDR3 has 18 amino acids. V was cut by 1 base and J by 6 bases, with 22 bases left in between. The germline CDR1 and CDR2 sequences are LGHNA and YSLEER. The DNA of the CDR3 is TGCGCCAGCAGCCAAGTTGGAAGGGGGCGGGGGCTTTCCAATGAGCAGTTCTTC. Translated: CASSQVGRGRGLSNEQFF.

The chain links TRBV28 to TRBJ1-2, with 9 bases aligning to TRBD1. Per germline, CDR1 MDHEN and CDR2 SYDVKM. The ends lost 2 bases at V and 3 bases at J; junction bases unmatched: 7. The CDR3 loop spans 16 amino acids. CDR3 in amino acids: CASSLGGTGKDYGYTF. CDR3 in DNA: TGTGCCAGCAGTTTAGGGGGGACAGGGAAGGACTATGGCTACACCTTC.

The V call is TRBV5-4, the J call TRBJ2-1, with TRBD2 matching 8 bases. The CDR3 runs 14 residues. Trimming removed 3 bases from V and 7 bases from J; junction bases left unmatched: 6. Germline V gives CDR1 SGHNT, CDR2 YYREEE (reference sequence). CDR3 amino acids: CASSSGGARNEQFF. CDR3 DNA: TGTGCCAGCAGCTCCGGGGGGGCTCGGAATGAGCAGTTCTTC.

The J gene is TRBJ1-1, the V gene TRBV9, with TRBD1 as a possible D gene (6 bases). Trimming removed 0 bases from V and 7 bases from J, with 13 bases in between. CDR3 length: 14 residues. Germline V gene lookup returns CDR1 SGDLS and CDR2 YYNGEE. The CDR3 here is CASSVGLGGFEAFF. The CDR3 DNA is TGTGCCAGCAGCGTAGGTCTCGGGGGCTTTGAAGCTTTCTTT.

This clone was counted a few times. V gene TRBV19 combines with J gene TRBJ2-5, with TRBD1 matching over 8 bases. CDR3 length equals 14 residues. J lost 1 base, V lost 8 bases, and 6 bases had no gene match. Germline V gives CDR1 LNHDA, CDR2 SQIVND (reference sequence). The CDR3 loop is CASGQGGAQETQYF. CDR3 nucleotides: TGTGCCAGTGGACAGGGAGGAGCCCAAGAGACCCAGTACTTC.

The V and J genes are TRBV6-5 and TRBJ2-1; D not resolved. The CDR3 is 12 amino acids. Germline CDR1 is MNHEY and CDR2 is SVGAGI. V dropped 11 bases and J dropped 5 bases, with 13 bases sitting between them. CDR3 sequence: CAAKANDNEQFF. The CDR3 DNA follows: TGTGCCGCGAAGGCAAACGACAATGAGCAGTTCTTC.

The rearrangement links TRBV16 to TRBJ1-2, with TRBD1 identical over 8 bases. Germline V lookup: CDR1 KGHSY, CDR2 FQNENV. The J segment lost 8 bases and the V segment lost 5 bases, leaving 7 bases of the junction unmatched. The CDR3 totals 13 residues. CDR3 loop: CASSSPGGAGYTF. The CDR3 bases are TGTGCCAGCAGCTCGCCAGGGGGCGCGGGCTACACCTTC.

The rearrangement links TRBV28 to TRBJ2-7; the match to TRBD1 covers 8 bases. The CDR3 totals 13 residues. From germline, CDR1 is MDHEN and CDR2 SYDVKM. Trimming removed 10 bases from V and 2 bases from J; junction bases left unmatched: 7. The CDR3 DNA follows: TGTGCCAACCGGCGACAGGGGACCTACGAGCAGTACTTC. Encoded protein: CANRRQGTYEQYF. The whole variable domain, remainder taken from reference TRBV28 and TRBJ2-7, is DVKVTQSSRYLVKRTGEKVFLECVQDMDHENMFWYRQDPGLGLRLIYFSYDVKMKEKGDIPEGYSVSREKKERFSLILESASTNQTSMYLCANRRQGTYEQYFGPGTRLTVT.

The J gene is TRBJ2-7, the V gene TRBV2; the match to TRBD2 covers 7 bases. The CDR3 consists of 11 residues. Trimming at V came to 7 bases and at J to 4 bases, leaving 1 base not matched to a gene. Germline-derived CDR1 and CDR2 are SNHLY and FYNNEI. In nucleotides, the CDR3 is TGTGCCAGCAAGCGGGGATACGAGCAGTACTTC. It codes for CASKRGYEQYF.

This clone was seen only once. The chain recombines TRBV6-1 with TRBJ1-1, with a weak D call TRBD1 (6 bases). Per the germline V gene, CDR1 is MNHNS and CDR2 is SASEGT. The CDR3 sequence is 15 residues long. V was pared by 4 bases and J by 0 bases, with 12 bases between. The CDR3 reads CASSARTGLNTEAFF. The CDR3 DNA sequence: TGTGCCAGCAGTGCTCGTACAGGGTTGAACACTGAAGCTTTCTTT.

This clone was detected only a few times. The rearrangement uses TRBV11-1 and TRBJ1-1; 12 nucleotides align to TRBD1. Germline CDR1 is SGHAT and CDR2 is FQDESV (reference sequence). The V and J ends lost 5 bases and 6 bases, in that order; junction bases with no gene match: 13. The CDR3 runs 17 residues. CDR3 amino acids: CASSSPGTGGAGSEAFF. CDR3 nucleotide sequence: TGTGCCAGCAGCAGTCCCGGGACAGGGGGCGCTGGCTCTGAAGCTTTCTTT.

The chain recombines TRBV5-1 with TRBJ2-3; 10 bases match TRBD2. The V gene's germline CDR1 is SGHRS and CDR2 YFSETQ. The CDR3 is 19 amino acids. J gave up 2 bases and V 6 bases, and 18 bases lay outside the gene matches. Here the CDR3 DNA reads TGCGCCAGCAAACCTTTCAGCGGGGGGGCCGATGATTACACAGATACGCAGTATTTT. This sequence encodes CASKPFSGGADDYTDTQYF.

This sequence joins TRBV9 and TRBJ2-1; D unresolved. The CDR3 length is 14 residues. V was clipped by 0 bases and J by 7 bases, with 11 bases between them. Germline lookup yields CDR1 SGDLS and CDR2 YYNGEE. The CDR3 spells CASSVDLLGNEQFF. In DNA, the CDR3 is TGTGCCAGCAGCGTAGACTTGTTAGGTAATGAGCAGTTCTTC.

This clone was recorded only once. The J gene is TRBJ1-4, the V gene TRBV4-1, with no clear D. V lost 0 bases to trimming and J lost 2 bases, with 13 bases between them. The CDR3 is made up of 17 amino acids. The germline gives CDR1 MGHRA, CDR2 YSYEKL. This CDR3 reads CASSQDILGFTNEKLFF. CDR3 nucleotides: TGCGCCAGCAGCCAAGATATTCTGGGGTTTACTAATGAAAAACTGTTTTTT.

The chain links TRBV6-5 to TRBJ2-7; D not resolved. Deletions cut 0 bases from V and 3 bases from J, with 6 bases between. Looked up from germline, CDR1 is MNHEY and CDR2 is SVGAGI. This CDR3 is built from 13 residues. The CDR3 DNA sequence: TGTGCCAGCAGTTACTCAGGGATCTACGAGCAGTACTTC. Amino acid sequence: CASSYSGIYEQYF.

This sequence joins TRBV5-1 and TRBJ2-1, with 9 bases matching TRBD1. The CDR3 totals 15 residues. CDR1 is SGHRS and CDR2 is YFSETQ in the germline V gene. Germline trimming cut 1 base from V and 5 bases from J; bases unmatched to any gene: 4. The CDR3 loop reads CASSLSGTGNNEQFF. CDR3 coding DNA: TGCGCCAGCAGCTTGTCCGGGACAGGGAACAATGAGCAGTTCTTC.

The CDR3: CASSIGGIGTDTQYF. In nucleotides, the CDR3 is TGTGCCAGTAGTATCGGAGGGATCGGGACAGATACGCAGTATTTT. The V call is TRBV19, the J call TRBJ2-3; the D gene is possibly TRBD2 (6 bases). This CDR3 comprises 15 residues. The ends were cut back, 3 bases at V and 3 bases at J, with 13 bases in the middle. From germline, CDR1 is LNHDA and CDR2 SQIVND (reference sequence).

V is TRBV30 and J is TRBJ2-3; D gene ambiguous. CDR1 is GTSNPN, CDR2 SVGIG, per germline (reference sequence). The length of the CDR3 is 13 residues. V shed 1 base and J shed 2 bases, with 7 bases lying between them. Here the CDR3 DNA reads TGTGCCTGGAGTGCGGGTTACACAGATACGCAGTATTTT. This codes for CAWSAGYTDTQYF. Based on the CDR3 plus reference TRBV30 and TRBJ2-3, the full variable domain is SQTIHQWPATLVQPVGSPLSLECTVEGTSNPNLYWYRQAAGRGLQLLFYSVGIGQISSEVPQNLSASRPQDRQFILSSKKLLLSDSGFYLCAWSAGYTDTQYFGPGTRLTVL.

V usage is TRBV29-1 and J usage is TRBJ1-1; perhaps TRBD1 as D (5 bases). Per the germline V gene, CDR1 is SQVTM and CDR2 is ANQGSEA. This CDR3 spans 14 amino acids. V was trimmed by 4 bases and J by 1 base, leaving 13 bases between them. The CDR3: CSVAGRGGNTEAFF. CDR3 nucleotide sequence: TGCAGCGTTGCAGGGAGAGGTGGGAACACTGAAGCTTTCTTT.

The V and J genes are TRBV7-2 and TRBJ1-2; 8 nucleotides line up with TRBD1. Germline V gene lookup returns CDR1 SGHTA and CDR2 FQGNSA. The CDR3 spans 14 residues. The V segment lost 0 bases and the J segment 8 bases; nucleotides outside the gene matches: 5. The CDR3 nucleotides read TGTGCCAGCAGCTTAGCTCGCGGGACAGGCGGCTACACCTTC. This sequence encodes CASSLARGTGGYTF.